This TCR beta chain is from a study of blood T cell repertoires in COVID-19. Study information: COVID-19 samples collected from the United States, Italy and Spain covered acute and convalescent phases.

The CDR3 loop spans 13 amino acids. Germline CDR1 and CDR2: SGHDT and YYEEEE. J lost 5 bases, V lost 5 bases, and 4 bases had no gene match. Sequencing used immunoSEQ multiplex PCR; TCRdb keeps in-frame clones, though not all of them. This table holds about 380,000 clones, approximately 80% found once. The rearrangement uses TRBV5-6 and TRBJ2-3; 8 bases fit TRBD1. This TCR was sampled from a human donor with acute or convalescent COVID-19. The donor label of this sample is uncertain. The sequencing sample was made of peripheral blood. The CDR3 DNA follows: TGTGCCAGCAGACAGACAGGGGTAGATACGCAGTATTTT. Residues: CASRQTGVDTQYF. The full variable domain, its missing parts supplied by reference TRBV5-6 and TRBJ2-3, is DAGVTQSPTHLIKTRGQQVTLRCSPKSGHDTVSWYQQALGQGPQFIFQYYEEEERQRGNFPDRFSGHQFPNYSSELNVNALLLGDSALYLCASRQTGVDTQYFGPGTRLTVL.